A single T cell receptor (beta chain) is shown here with its context. This CDR3 contains 16 residues. Germline CDR1 LNHDA, CDR2 SQIVND (reference sequence). Germline trimming cut 4 bases from V and 7 bases from J; bases unmatched to any gene: 11. This sample is drawn from a study of regulatory T cells in long-lasting Graves disease. The time point is: newly diagnosed GD, antithyroid drugs for less than 3 months. PBMC RNA was the source of the TCR library. CDR3 regions were amplified by Arm-PCR using iRepertoire HTBI primers to build TCR beta libraries. TCRdb reanalysed the multiplex PCR reads using MiXCR and keeps one entry per CDR3 protein. The repertoire holds approximately 400,000 distinct CDR3 sequences, with around 16% as singletons. Another study also made use of these data, one on T cells in Graves' hyperthyroidism and ophthalmopathy. From that paper: Newly diagnosed hyperthyroidism, duration under 2 months, in patients aged 18 to 65. The primer set for the first-round RT-PCR of the TCR CDR3 was HTBI. Appearing also in blood were most of the thyroid clonotypes expanded above 0.001.

This TCR came from a woman in her 40s with Graves disease. The rearrangement joins TRBV19 to TRBJ2-1; 9 positions agree with TRBD2. This sample comprised peripheral blood mononuclear cells (PBMCs), obtained at new diagnosis, from a patient treated with antithyroid drugs. CDR3 amino acids: CASSNSAAGGWNEQFF. The DNA of the CDR3 is TGTGCCAGTAGTAACTCGGCAGCGGGAGGATGGAATGAGCAGTTCTTC. Full variable domain (remainder filled in from reference TRBV19 and TRBJ2-1): DGGITQSPKYLFRKEGQNVTLSCEQNLNHDAMYWYRQDPGQGLRLIYYSQIVNDFQKGDIAEGYSVSREKKESFPLTVTSAQKNPTAFYLCASSNSAAGGWNEQFFGPGTRLTVL.